These 19 T cell receptor beta chains share one sample of origin, sequenced in a study of T cell responses to AZD1222 COVID-19 vaccine. Sequenced by immunoSEQ multiplex PCR; TCRdb stores in-frame clones only, minus some. The data hold 95,000 to 110,000 clones, with approximately 90% observed a single time. Material: peripheral blood, obtained on day 0 of AZD1222 vaccination. The receptor set was obtained from an adult in good health.

The CDR3 region is CASSAWDFKQYF. In DNA form, the CDR3 reads TGTGCCAGCAGTGCCTGGGATTTCAAGCAGTACTTC. The V call is TRBV2, the J call TRBJ2-7; no clear D gene. The CDR3 sequence is 12 residues long. V gave up 4 bases and J gave up 8 bases, with 12 bases separating them. The germline V gene encodes CDR1 SNHLY and CDR2 FYNNEI.

This clone occurred once. V is TRBV2 and J is TRBJ2-7; tentatively, D is TRBD2 (5 bases). The CDR3 spans 14 residues. V lost 4 bases and J 3 bases, leaving 13 bases between the germline ends. Germline V gives CDR1 SNHLY, CDR2 FYNNEI. The CDR3 loop is CASSVRVRGYEQYF. DNA for the CDR3: TGTGCCAGCAGTGTGCGCGTCCGGGGCTACGAGCAGTACTTC.

This clone appeared a single time. An end of the junction differs from the germline gene, which may be a read error. V gene TRBV5-1 combines with J gene TRBJ2-5; possible D gene TRBD1, 6 bases. Germline-derived CDR1 and CDR2 are SGHRS and YFSETQ. The CDR3 extends over 16 amino acids. CDR3 in amino acids: CASSSPGHMGPTTPDF. The CDR3, as DNA: TGCGCCAGCAGCTCCCCGGGACACATGGGACCGACCACCCCCGACTTC.

The chain uses TRBV29-1 and TRBJ1-2; 8 bases agree with TRBD1. Germline V CDR1 and CDR2: SQVTM, ANQGSEA. V shed 0 bases and J 8 bases; nucleotides not matched to a gene: 5. This CDR3 is 13 amino acids long. In DNA form, the CDR3 reads TGCAGCGTTGAAGACAGGACAGGGAACGGCTACACCTTC. Its protein is CSVEDRTGNGYTF.

The chain couples TRBV6-5 to TRBJ2-7; D is tentatively TRBD1 or TRBD2 (5 bases each). The germline V and J ends were trimmed by 0 bases and 3 bases, with 9 bases remaining between them. The CDR3 covers 14 residues. Germline lookup yields CDR1 MNHEY and CDR2 SVGAGI. The CDR3 DNA reads TGTGCCAGCAGTTACTCATTGGGGGACTACGAGCAGTACTTC. Encoded protein: CASSYSLGDYEQYF.

This clone was recorded only once. The chain recombines TRBV2 with TRBJ2-4, with a tentative D call TRBD1 (6 bases). This CDR3 contains 19 residues. Germline CDR1 reads SNHLY; CDR2 reads FYNNEI. Trimming took off 8 bases at V and 1 base at J, with 27 bases between the two ends. The CDR3 protein is CASHRTGHQFLGAKNIQYF. Here the CDR3 DNA reads TGTGCCAGCCACCGAACGGGACACCAATTTCTGGGGGCCAAAAACATTCAGTACTTC.

The V gene is TRBV9, the J gene TRBJ2-7; 7 bases agree with TRBD1. The V gene end was trimmed by 4 bases and the J gene end by 1 base; junction bases not matched to a gene: 8. The CDR3 runs 15 residues. Germline V CDR1 and CDR2: SGDLS, YYNGEE. The CDR3 spells CASSPGTDISYEQYF. In DNA form, the CDR3 reads TGTGCCAGCAGCCCCGGGACAGACATTTCCTACGAGCAGTACTTC.

V and J are TRBV29-1 and TRBJ2-1, with D tentatively TRBD2 (5 bases). There are 16 residues in the CDR3. The V end lost 0 bases, the J end lost 4 bases, and 16 bases lay between the germline ends. Germline CDR1 and CDR2: SQVTM and ANQGSEA. The CDR3 region has the DNA TGCAGCGTTGAAGAACTGACGCAAGGGAGTTACAATGAGCAGTTCTTC. This sequence encodes CSVEELTQGSYNEQFF.

The V gene is TRBV5-1, the J gene TRBJ2-7; the D call may be TRBD1 or TRBD2 (5 bases each). Germline loops: CDR1 SGHRS, CDR2 YFSETQ. This CDR3 comprises 16 residues. Trimming took 0 bases from V and 2 from J, leaving 15 bases between them. CDR3 amino acids: CASSLAVGTAAYEQYF. The CDR3 DNA follows: TGCGCCAGCAGCTTGGCCGTAGGGACGGCAGCCTACGAGCAGTACTTC.

This clone was observed a handful of times. The CDR3 nucleotides read TGTGCCAGCAGTGCACGGGCCAATCAAGAGACCCAGTACTTC. It is translated as CASSARANQETQYF. This chain uses TRBV2 with TRBJ2-5, with D hard to call. Germline CDR1 is SNHLY and CDR2 is FYNNEI. CDR3 size: 14 residues. The V end lost 4 bases, the J end lost 2 bases, and 11 bases lay between the germline ends. The full variable domain, rest sourced from reference TRBV2 and TRBJ2-5, is EPEVTQTPSHQVTQMGQEVILRCVPISNHLYFYWYRQILGQKVEFLVSFYNNEISEKSEIFDDQFSVERPDGSNFTLKIRSTKLEDSAMYFCASSARANQETQYFGPGTRLLVL.

The chain combines TRBV2 with TRBJ1-1, with 10 bases lining up with TRBD1. CDR3 length: 15 amino acids. Losses at the gene ends were 4 bases for V and 4 bases for J; bases not matched to a gene: 6. Per germline, CDR1 SNHLY and CDR2 FYNNEI. The CDR3 nucleotides are TGTGCCAGCAGTGGACAGGGGGCCCTAACCACTGAAGCTTTCTTT. Amino acid sequence: CASSGQGALTTEAFF.

V gene TRBV6-1 combines with J gene TRBJ2-1, with D uncertain. Trimming removed 1 base from V and 9 bases from J, with 7 bases in between. The CDR3 contains 12 residues. Germline CDR1 and CDR2: MNHNS and SASEGT. In DNA, the CDR3 is TGTGCCAGCAGTGAAGTTTTCGGTGAGCAGTTCTTC. Protein sequence: CASSEVFGEQFF.

The chain carries TRBV2 and TRBJ2-1, with 10 bases lining up with TRBD2. Germline V gives CDR1 SNHLY, CDR2 FYNNEI. The CDR3 covers 16 residues. J was trimmed by 0 bases and V by 6 bases; bases with no gene match: 5. The CDR3 region is CASRKSGGASYNEQFF. The CDR3 DNA reads as TGTGCCAGCAGGAAAAGCGGGGGGGCCTCCTACAATGAGCAGTTCTTC.

V gene TRBV3-1 (or the pseudogene TRBV3-2) combines with J gene TRBJ1-1; no reliable D call. The CDR3 has 13 amino acids. CDR1 and CDR2 from the germline V gene are LGHDT and YNNKEL (reference sequence). Trimming pared 7 bases from V and 1 base from J, leaving 10 bases between. CDR3 amino acids: CASNQRGNTEAFF. The CDR3 DNA reads TGTGCCAGCAACCAGAGAGGGAACACTGAAGCTTTCTTT.

V usage is TRBV3-1 (or the pseudogene TRBV3-2) and J usage is TRBJ1-5; unclear D gene. CDR1 LGHDT and CDR2 YNNKEL come from the germline V gene (reference sequence). There are 13 residues in the CDR3. V was cut by 3 bases and J by 5 bases, with 8 bases left in between. DNA for the CDR3: TGTGCCAGCAGCCAGCAGCGGGATCAGCCCCAGCATTTT. Its protein product is CASSQQRDQPQHF.

J is TRBJ1-4 and V is TRBV7-9, with D unresolved. Germline CDR1 reads SEHNR; CDR2 reads FQNEAQ (reference sequence). Trimming took off 1 base at V and 0 bases at J, with 9 bases between the two ends. The CDR3 contains 16 residues. The CDR3 sequence is CASSLGRLATNEKLFF. The CDR3 nucleotides read TGTGCCAGCAGCTTAGGCAGGCTTGCAACTAATGAAAAACTGTTTTTT.

CDR3 in DNA: TGTGCCACCAGCGCCGGACCTGATCAGCCCCAGCATTTT. Translated: CATSAGPDQPQHF. The chain carries TRBV15 and TRBJ1-5; unclear D gene. The CDR3 loop spans 13 amino acids. Germline V gives CDR1 LNHNV, CDR2 YYDKDF (reference sequence). V gave up 5 bases and J gave up 5 bases, with 10 bases separating them.

The chain combines TRBV4-1 with TRBJ1-1; TRBD1 agrees at 8 bases. CDR3 length: 14 residues. The germline V gene has CDR1 MGHRA and CDR2 YSYEKL. Trimming took 3 bases from V and 4 from J; bases not matched to a gene: 4. Here the CDR3 reads CASSHSGTGTEAFF. As DNA, the CDR3 is TGCGCCAGCAGCCATTCAGGGACAGGCACTGAAGCTTTCTTT.

The CDR3 nucleotides read TGTGCCAGCAGTTTATCCGGACAGGGGGAGATAGAAGCTTTCTTT. Translated, it gives CASSLSGQGEIEAFF. The chain is built from TRBV27 and TRBJ1-1, with 10 positions matching TRBD1. After removal of 0 bases from V and 8 bases from J, the junction contained 6 bases not matched to a gene. Looked up from germline, CDR1 is MNHEY and CDR2 is SMNVEV (reference sequence). This CDR3 is built from 15 residues.